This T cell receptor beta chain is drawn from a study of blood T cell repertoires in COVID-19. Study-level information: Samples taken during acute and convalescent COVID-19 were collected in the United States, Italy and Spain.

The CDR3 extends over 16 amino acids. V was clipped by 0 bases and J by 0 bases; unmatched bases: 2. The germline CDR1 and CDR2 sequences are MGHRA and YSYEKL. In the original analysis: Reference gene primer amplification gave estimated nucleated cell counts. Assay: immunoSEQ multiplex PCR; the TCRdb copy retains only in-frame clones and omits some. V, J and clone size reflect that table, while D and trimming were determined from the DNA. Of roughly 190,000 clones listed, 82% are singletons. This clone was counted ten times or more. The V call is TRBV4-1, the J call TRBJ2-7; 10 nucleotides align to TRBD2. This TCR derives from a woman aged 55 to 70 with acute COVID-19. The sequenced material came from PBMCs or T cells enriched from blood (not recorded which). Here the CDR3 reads CASSQEGTSASYEQYF. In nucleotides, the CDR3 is TGCGCCAGCAGCCAAGAAGGGACTAGCGCCTCCTACGAGCAGTACTTC.